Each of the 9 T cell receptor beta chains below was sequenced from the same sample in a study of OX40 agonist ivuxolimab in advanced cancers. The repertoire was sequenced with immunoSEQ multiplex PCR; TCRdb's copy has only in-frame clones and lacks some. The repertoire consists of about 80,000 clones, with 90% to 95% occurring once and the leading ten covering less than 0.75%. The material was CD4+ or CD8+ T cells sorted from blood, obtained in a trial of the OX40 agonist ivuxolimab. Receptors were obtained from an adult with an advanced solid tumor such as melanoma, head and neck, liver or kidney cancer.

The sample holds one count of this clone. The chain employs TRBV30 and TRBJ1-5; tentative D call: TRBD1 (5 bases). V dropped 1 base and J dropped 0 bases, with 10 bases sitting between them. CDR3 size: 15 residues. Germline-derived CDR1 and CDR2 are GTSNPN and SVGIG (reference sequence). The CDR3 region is CAWSAGDHSNQPQHF. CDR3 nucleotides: TGTGCCTGGAGTGCCGGGGACCATAGCAATCAGCCCCAGCATTTT.

DNA for the CDR3: TGCGCCAGCAGCCCGACAGGGGATCGCCAGCCCCAGCATTTT. Residues: CASSPTGDRQPQHF. This chain links TRBV10-2 with TRBJ1-5, with 8 bases matching TRBD1. V trimming: 6 bases; J trimming: 7 bases; junction bases outside the gene matches: 8. The CDR3 runs to 14 residues. Germline CDR1 is WSHSY and CDR2 is SAAADI.

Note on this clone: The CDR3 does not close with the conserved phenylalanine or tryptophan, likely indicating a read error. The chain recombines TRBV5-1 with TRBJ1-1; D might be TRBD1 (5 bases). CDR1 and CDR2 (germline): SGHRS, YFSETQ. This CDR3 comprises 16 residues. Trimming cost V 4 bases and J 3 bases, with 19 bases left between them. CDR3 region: CASSGGPGGDDTEAFL. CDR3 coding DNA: TGCGCCAGCAGCGGCGGCCCCGGAGGGGATGACACTGAAGCTTTCCTT.

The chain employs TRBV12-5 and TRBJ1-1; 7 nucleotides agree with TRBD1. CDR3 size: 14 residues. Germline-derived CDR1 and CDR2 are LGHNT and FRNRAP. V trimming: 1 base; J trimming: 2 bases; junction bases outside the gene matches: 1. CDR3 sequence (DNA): TGTGCTAGTGGTTTGGACAGGGGAAACACTGAAGCTTTCTTT. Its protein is CASGLDRGNTEAFF.

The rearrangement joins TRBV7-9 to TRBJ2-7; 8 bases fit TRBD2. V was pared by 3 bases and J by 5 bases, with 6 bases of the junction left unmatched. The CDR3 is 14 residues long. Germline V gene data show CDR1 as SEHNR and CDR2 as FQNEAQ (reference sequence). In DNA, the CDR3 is TGTGCCAGCAGCTTCCCGGGAGGGGTCCACGAGCAGTACTTC. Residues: CASSFPGGVHEQYF.

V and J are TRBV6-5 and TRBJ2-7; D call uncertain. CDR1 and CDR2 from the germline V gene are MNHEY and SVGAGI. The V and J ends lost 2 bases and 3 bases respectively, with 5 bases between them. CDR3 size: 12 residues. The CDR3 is CASSYLYYEQYF. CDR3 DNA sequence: TGTGCCAGCAGTTACCTCTACTACGAGCAGTACTTC.

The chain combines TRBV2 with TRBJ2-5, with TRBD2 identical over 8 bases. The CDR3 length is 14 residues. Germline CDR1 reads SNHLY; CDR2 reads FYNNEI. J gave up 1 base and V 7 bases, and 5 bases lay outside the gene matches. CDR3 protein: CASNLSGAQETQYF. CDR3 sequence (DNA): TGTGCCAGCAATCTTAGCGGGGCCCAAGAGACCCAGTACTTC.

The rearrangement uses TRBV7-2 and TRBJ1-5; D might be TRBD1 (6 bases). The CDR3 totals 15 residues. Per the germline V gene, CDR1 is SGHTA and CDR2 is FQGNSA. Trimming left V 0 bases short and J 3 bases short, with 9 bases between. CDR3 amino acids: CASSLAGGPNQPQHF. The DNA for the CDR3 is TGTGCCAGCAGCTTAGCTGGGGGGCCCAATCAGCCCCAGCATTTT.

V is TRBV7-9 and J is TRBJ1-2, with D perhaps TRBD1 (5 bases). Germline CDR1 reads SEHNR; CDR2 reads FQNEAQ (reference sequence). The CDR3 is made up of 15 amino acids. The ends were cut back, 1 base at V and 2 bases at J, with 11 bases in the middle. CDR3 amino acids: CASSLDGGKNYGYTF. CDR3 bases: TGTGCCAGCAGCTTAGACGGGGGGAAGAACTATGGCTACACCTTC.